This T cell receptor beta chain was sequenced in a study of cytomegalovirus exposure and HLA in healthy donors. Looking at the study overall: There were 88 million or so unique TCRs (from HLA-typed donors) in an early data release. Study outcomes and limitations: A later analysis linked a missense variant in DCLRE1C to the trimming of TCR beta V and J genes. There was a cluster of highly shared sequence variants that was likely a sequencing artifact.

The CDR3 totals 10 residues. PCR amplification relied on 60 Vbeta primers (plus 13 Jbeta primers). The method was immunoSEQ multiplex PCR; TCRdb's version includes in-frame clones alone and lacks a portion of them. The sample lists 110,000 or so clones, about 79% occurring once. Note on this clone: Its antigen is not identified.

The sequenced material came from PBMCs. The TCR comes from a woman younger than 30 in good health and CMV-seronegative. The J gene is TRBJ2-5, the V gene TRBV21-1; TRBD1 is taken as the D call from the table, unchecked against the DNA. TRBV21-1 is a listed pseudogene. CDR3 loop: CASHKETQYF. The DNA for the CDR3 is TGTGCCAGTCACAAAGAGACCCAGTACTTC.